A single sample is the source of the 22 T cell receptor beta chains below, sequenced in a study of blood T cell repertoires in COVID-19. This table comes from immunoSEQ multiplex PCR, and its TCRdb copy is limited to in-frame clones, with some not included. The table shows 250,000 to 300,000 clones, with roughly 86% occurring only once. Sequenced material: peripheral blood. The receptor set was obtained from a woman in her twenties or thirties with COVID-19, enrolled during active disease.

V gene TRBV28 combines with J gene TRBJ2-3; possible D gene TRBD2, 6 bases. Trimming cost V 4 bases and J 0 bases, with 11 bases left between them. There are 15 residues in the CDR3. Germline V lookup: CDR1 MDHEN, CDR2 SYDVKM. The CDR3 coding sequence is TGTGCCAGCAGTTCTAGTGGACTAAGCACAGATACGCAGTATTTT. This encodes CASSSSGLSTDTQYF.

This clone was recorded once. The V call is TRBV12-3 or TRBV12-4, the J call TRBJ2-7; possible D gene TRBD2, 5 bases. The CDR3 sequence is 10 residues long. Trimming took off 8 bases at V and 5 bases at J, with 7 bases between the two ends. CDR3 residues: CASSGDEQYF. CDR3 DNA: TGTGCCAGCTCCGGGGACGAGCAGTACTTC.

V gene TRBV5-6 combines with J gene TRBJ1-2, with 9 bases lining up with TRBD1. The CDR3 contains 16 residues. J lost 3 bases, V lost 3 bases, and 9 bases had no gene match. Looked up from germline, CDR1 is SGHDT and CDR2 is YYEEEE. The CDR3 region is CASSSRDRVGHYGYTF. The CDR3 nucleotides are TGTGCCAGCAGCTCCCGGGACAGGGTAGGGCACTATGGCTACACCTTC.

The gene calls are TRBV11-2 and TRBJ1-6, with 8 bases fitting TRBD1. With V trimmed by 5 bases and J by 7 bases, 4 bases remained unmatched. CDR3 length: 14 residues. Germline V lookup: CDR1 SGHAT, CDR2 FQNNGV. CDR3 sequence reads: CASSRDRINSPLHF. The DNA of the CDR3 is TGTGCCAGCAGCAGGGACAGGATAAATTCACCCCTCCACTTT.

CDR3 nucleotides: TGTGCCAGCAGTTATAACGGGGGTGGGAATGAAAAACTGTTTTTT. Translation: CASSYNGGGNEKLFF. V is TRBV6-5 and J is TRBJ1-4, with a weak D call TRBD1 (5 bases). Per germline, CDR1 MNHEY and CDR2 SVGAGI. V lost 3 bases and J 5 bases, leaving 13 bases between the germline ends. This CDR3 spans 15 amino acids.

The chain carries TRBV5-6 and TRBJ2-7, with D perhaps TRBD2 (5 bases). V was shortened by 2 bases and J by 6 bases, with 9 bases between the two germline ends. Germline V gene lookup returns CDR1 SGHDT and CDR2 YYEEEE. This CDR3 comprises 12 residues. The CDR3 here is CASSFASFEQYF. Here the CDR3 DNA reads TGTGCCAGCAGCTTTGCTAGCTTCGAGCAGTACTTC.

The chain employs TRBV2 and TRBJ1-4, with TRBD1 identical over 7 bases. The germline CDR1 and CDR2 sequences are SNHLY and FYNNEI. The CDR3 loop spans 16 amino acids. Trimming took 0 bases from V and 3 from J; bases not matched to a gene: 4. This chain's CDR3 is CASSEAQGGANEKLFF. In DNA, the CDR3 is TGTGCCAGCAGTGAAGCGCAGGGGGGAGCTAATGAAAAACTGTTTTTT.

This chain connects TRBV30 to TRBJ2-7, with 12 bases that match TRBD2. V lost 3 bases, J lost 2 bases, and 5 bases stayed unmatched. Germline CDR1 and CDR2: GTSNPN and SVGIG (reference sequence). This CDR3 region has 15 residues. This CDR3 is CAWSEGLAGPYEQYF. DNA for the CDR3: TGTGCCTGGAGCGAGGGACTAGCGGGTCCCTACGAGCAGTACTTC.

V is TRBV2 and J is TRBJ2-4; 9 bases agree with TRBD2. This CDR3 region has 16 residues. CDR1 is SNHLY and CDR2 is FYNNEI in the germline V gene. V trimming: 4 bases; J trimming: 0 bases; junction bases outside the gene matches: 4. CDR3 amino acids: CASSATSGVAKNIQYF. DNA of the CDR3: TGTGCCAGCAGTGCGACTAGCGGAGTAGCCAAAAACATTCAGTACTTC.

The CDR3 reads CASSPPGLAGYNEQFF. CDR3 DNA sequence: TGTGCCAGCAGCCCGCCGGGACTAGCGGGGTACAATGAGCAGTTCTTC. This chain joins TRBV7-9 and TRBJ2-1, with 13 bases that match TRBD2. The germline V gene encodes CDR1 SEHNR and CDR2 FQNEAQ (reference sequence). V dropped 5 bases and J dropped 4; count of bases not matched to a gene: 5. The CDR3 covers 16 residues.

CDR3 loop: CASSFRTGAYEQYF. The CDR3 bases are TGCGCCAGCAGCTTCCGGACAGGGGCGTACGAGCAGTACTTC. The chain combines TRBV5-1 with TRBJ2-7, with 9 bases matching TRBD1. The J segment lost 4 bases and the V segment lost 2 bases, leaving 4 bases of the junction unmatched. Germline CDR1 and CDR2: SGHRS and YFSETQ. The CDR3 covers 14 residues.

In this sample, this clone turned up once. This chain's CDR3 is CASRGGLWTEAFF. The CDR3 DNA is TGTGCCAGCCGAGGAGGTCTGTGGACTGAAGCTTTCTTT. The rearrangement uses TRBV12-3 or TRBV12-4 and TRBJ1-1; no definite D call. V lost 8 bases and J lost 5, with 15 bases in between. The length of the CDR3 is 13 residues.

The J gene is TRBJ2-5, the V gene TRBV4-3, with no clear D. CDR1 LGHNA and CDR2 YSLEER come from the germline V gene. Trimming stripped 4 bases from V and 0 bases from J, with 9 bases between. The CDR3 spans 14 residues. As DNA, the CDR3 is TGCGCCAGCAGCCCCGCGGCGTACCAAGAGACCCAGTACTTC. This codes for CASSPAAYQETQYF.

This chain links TRBV5-1 with TRBJ2-3, with 7 bases lining up with TRBD2. The germline gives CDR1 SGHRS, CDR2 YFSETQ. The CDR3 is 17 residues long. J lost 6 bases, V lost 4 bases, and 17 bases had no gene match. CDR3 DNA: TGCGCCAGCAGCCTTTCGAGTAGAGCGGGAATGGCGGATACGCAGTATTTT. Translating it yields CASSLSSRAGMADTQYF.

This clone was counted only a few times. This chain links TRBV5-8 with TRBJ1-4, with 8 bases matching TRBD1. CDR3 length: 17 amino acids. With 0 bases clipped from V and 0 bases from J, the junction kept 4 bases outside the gene matches. Germline V gene lookup returns CDR1 SGHTS and CDR2 YDEGEE. This CDR3 reads CASSLEGTGATNEKLFF. CDR3 bases: TGTGCCAGCAGCTTGGAGGGGACAGGTGCAACTAATGAAAAACTGTTTTTT.

The rearrangement joins TRBV18 to TRBJ1-5, with D possibly matching TRBD1 (5 bases). The CDR3 runs to 14 residues. Per germline, CDR1 KGHSH and CDR2 LQKENI. V lost 2 bases and J lost 6, with 11 bases in between. DNA of the CDR3: TGTGCCAGCTCACCAGCAGGGCCCGGTCAGCCCCAGCATTTT. This sequence encodes CASSPAGPGQPQHF. Complete variable domain (other parts from reference TRBV18 and TRBJ1-5): NAGVMQNPRHLVRRRGQEARLRCSPMKGHSHVYWYRQLPEEGLKFMVYLQKENIIDESGMPKERFSAEFPKEGPSILRIQQVVRGDSAAYFCASSPAGPGQPQHFGDGTRLSIL.

This rearrangement joins TRBV18 to TRBJ1-3, with D perhaps matching TRBD1 (5 bases). Trimming cost V 3 bases and J 1 base, with 10 bases left between them. The germline gives CDR1 KGHSH, CDR2 LQKENI. This CDR3 region has 15 residues. Here the CDR3 reads CASSPLGDSGNTIYF. The DNA of the CDR3 is TGTGCCAGCTCACCTCTAGGGGATTCTGGAAACACCATATATTTT.

V usage is TRBV11-2 and J usage is TRBJ2-3, with D unresolved. Trimming removed 3 bases at V and 2 bases at J, with 15 bases between. The CDR3 is 16 residues long. Germline V gene lookup returns CDR1 SGHAT and CDR2 FQNNGV. The CDR3 bases are TGTGCCAGCAGCTTTGGGCAGGCCTCATTCACAGATACGCAGTATTTT. It codes for CASSFGQASFTDTQYF.

This clone was seen more than once but under ten times. The J gene is TRBJ1-1, the V gene TRBV30; no definite D call. This CDR3 has 12 amino acids. V was pared by 3 bases and J by 2 bases, with 7 bases between. Germline V lookup: CDR1 GTSNPN, CDR2 SVGIG (reference sequence). CDR3 nucleotides: TGTGCCTGGAGGGGAGGTAACACTGAAGCTTTCTTT. Amino acid sequence: CAWRGGNTEAFF.

This clone was found once. J is TRBJ1-1 and V is TRBV28; tentatively, D is TRBD1 (5 bases). The CDR3 loop spans 15 amino acids. V lost 4 bases to trimming and J lost 3 bases, with 15 bases between them. CDR1 and CDR2 from the germline V gene are MDHEN and SYDVKM. The CDR3: CASSSLSRVDTEAFF. DNA for the CDR3: TGTGCCAGCAGTTCCCTGAGCAGGGTAGACACTGAAGCTTTCTTT.

The genes are TRBV6-2 or TRBV6-3 and TRBJ2-1, with 11 positions matching TRBD2. Germline V gives CDR1 MNHEY, CDR2 SVGEGT. With 2 bases clipped from V and 12 bases from J, the junction kept 9 bases outside the gene matches. CDR3 length: 15 residues. The CDR3 DNA sequence: TGTGCCAGCAGTTACCCGGGACTAGCGGTTCGTGGGCAGTTCTTC. Amino acids: CASSYPGLAVRGQFF.

V usage is TRBV5-1 and J usage is TRBJ2-1; D uncertain. The length of the CDR3 is 14 residues. V shed 0 bases and J shed 6 bases, with 10 bases lying between them. In germline, CDR1 is SGHRS, CDR2 YFSETQ. The CDR3 bases are TGCGCCAGCAGCTTGGGCGGCCCTTTCAATGAGCAGTTCTTC. It codes for CASSLGGPFNEQFF.